A single sample gave rise to the 12 T cell receptor beta chains below, sequenced in a study of blood T cell repertoires in COVID-19. Profiling relied on immunoSEQ multiplex PCR, and the TCRdb table lists in-frame clones only, not all of them. The table has about 150,000 clones, roughly 80% seen once. The sample taken for sequencing was peripheral blood. Every receptor here comes from a woman aged 80 or over with COVID-19, enrolled during active disease.

The chain joins TRBV18 to TRBJ1-2, with 7 bases that match TRBD1. Germline assignment: CDR1 KGHSH and CDR2 LQKENI. The CDR3 consists of 14 residues. V trimming: 6 bases; J trimming: 2 bases; junction bases outside the gene matches: 6. The CDR3 DNA sequence: TGTGCCAGCTCCTCCGGGACAGCCAACTATGGCTACACCTTC. This translates into CASSSGTANYGYTF.

The chain links TRBV5-1 to TRBJ1-1; D perhaps matches TRBD1 (6 bases). The CDR3 consists of 14 residues. Germline-derived CDR1 and CDR2 are SGHRS and YFSETQ. V dropped 4 bases and J dropped 1 base, with 11 bases sitting between them. The CDR3 region has the DNA TGCGCCAGCAGCCCGCAGGGGACGAACACTGAAGCTTTCTTT. Its translation is CASSPQGTNTEAFF.

DNA for the CDR3: TGCGCCAGCAGCTTGACTTTCGGGACAGGGAATGGCTACACCTTC. This gives the protein CASSLTFGTGNGYTF. The rearrangement joins TRBV5-1 to TRBJ1-2; 9 bases fit TRBD1. Germline lookup yields CDR1 SGHRS and CDR2 YFSETQ. The CDR3 is 15 residues long. V lost 1 base to trimming and J lost 6 bases; unmatched junction nucleotides: 7. The variable domain in full, completed from reference TRBV5-1 and TRBJ1-2, reads KAGVTQTPRYLIKTRGQQVTLSCSPISGHRSVSWYQQTPGQGLQFLFEYFSETQRNKGNFPGRFSGRQFSNSRSEMNVSTLELGDSALYLCASSLTFGTGNGYTFGSGTRLTVV.

J is TRBJ1-5 and V is TRBV20-1; D unclear. Germline V gene lookup returns CDR1 DFQATT and CDR2 SNEGSKA (reference sequence). The CDR3 loop spans 14 amino acids. The V end was cut by 3 bases, the J end by 4 bases, with 13 bases between. CDR3 DNA sequence: TGCAGTGCTAGTTTGGGCCAGAATAATCAGCCCCAGCATTTT. This translates into CSASLGQNNQPQHF.

The chain links TRBV6-5 to TRBJ1-5, with D tentatively TRBD1 (6 bases). CDR3 size: 15 residues. Germline CDR1 is MNHEY and CDR2 is SVGAGI. V lost 7 bases and J lost 4, with 17 bases in between. CDR3 region: CASTNQRTANQPQHF. The CDR3, as DNA: TGTGCCAGCACCAACCAACGGACAGCGAATCAGCCCCAGCATTTT.

The count of this clone is one. This rearrangement joins TRBV6-5 to TRBJ2-7, with a tentative D call TRBD1 (6 bases). CDR3 length: 15 residues. The germline V gene has CDR1 MNHEY and CDR2 SVGAGI. Between the trimmed V and J ends, which lost 9 bases and 7 bases, there was a span of 25 bases. CDR3 residues: CASSRPTGTAWEQYF. The CDR3 DNA sequence: TGTGCCAGTTCGCGACCCACAGGGACGGCGTGGGAGCAGTACTTC.

The CDR3 bases are TGCGCCAGCAGCGCATCACCTCAGGGACAGGAGACCCAGTACTTC. Translating it yields CASSASPQGQETQYF. This chain connects TRBV5-1 to TRBJ2-5; 7 bases line up with TRBD1. Germline loops: CDR1 SGHRS, CDR2 YFSETQ. This CDR3 has 15 residues. V was clipped by 4 bases and J by 5 bases; unmatched bases: 11.

The chain employs TRBV18 and TRBJ2-1; D is perhaps TRBD1 (7 bases). The CDR3 consists of 13 residues. The germline V gene has CDR1 KGHSH and CDR2 LQKENI. V shed 3 bases and J shed 8 bases, with 11 bases lying between them. CDR3 sequence: CASSPAGGYEQFF. The CDR3 region has the DNA TGTGCCAGCTCACCGGCAGGGGGGTATGAGCAGTTCTTC.

This clone was counted a single time. V and J are TRBV29-1 and TRBJ1-1; possible D gene TRBD1, 5 bases. Trimming took 3 bases from V and 11 from J, leaving 10 bases between them. The V gene's germline CDR1 is SQVTM and CDR2 ANQGSEA. The CDR3 extends over 10 amino acids. CDR3 sequence reads: CSVETDGAFF. In DNA, the CDR3 is TGCAGCGTTGAGACAGATGGGGCTTTCTTT.

Worth noting for this clone: The sample has other DNA sequences that encode this CDR3 too. This rearrangement joins TRBV5-1 to TRBJ1-1, with a weak D call TRBD1 (5 bases). CDR3 size: 14 residues. Trimming left V 1 base short and J 1 base short, with 8 bases between. In germline, CDR1 is SGHRS, CDR2 YFSETQ. The CDR3 region has the DNA TGCGCCAGCAGCTTGACAGGTTCGAACACTGAAGCTTTCTTT. It yields the protein CASSLTGSNTEAFF. Using reference TRBV5-1 and TRBJ1-1 for the parts outside the CDR3, the full variable domain is KAGVTQTPRYLIKTRGQQVTLSCSPISGHRSVSWYQQTPGQGLQFLFEYFSETQRNKGNFPGRFSGRQFSNSRSEMNVSTLELGDSALYLCASSLTGSNTEAFFGQGTRLTVV.

The V gene is TRBV7-9, the J gene TRBJ1-4; 7 bases match TRBD1. CDR3 length equals 15 residues. The germline V gene encodes CDR1 SEHNR and CDR2 FQNEAQ (reference sequence). After removal of 3 bases from V and 7 bases from J, the junction contained 8 bases not matched to a gene. The CDR3 sequence is CASSFTGAKGEKLFF. The DNA for the CDR3 is TGTGCCAGCAGCTTTACAGGGGCAAAAGGTGAAAAACTGTTTTTT.

This clone was found once. This chain joins TRBV5-1 and TRBJ2-3; D remains unclear. Looked up from germline, CDR1 is SGHRS and CDR2 is YFSETQ. This CDR3 spans 13 amino acids. The V gene lost 7 bases and the J gene lost 2 bases, with 11 bases spanning the gap. Here the CDR3 DNA reads TGCGCCAGCGCGGAACCGAACACAGATACGCAGTATTTT. Translation: CASAEPNTDTQYF.